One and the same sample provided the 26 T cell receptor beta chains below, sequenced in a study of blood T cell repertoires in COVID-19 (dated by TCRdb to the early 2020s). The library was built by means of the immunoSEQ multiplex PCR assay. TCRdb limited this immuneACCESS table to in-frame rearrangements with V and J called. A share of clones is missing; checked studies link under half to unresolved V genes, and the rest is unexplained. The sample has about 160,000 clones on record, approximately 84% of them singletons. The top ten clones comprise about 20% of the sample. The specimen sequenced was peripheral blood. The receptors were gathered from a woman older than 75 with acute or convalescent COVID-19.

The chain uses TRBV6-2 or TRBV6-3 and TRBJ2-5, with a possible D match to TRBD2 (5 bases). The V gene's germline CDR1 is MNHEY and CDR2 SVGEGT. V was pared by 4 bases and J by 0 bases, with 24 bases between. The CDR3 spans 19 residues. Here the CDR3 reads CASSFTNNGLTRYQETQYF. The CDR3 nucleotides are TGTGCCAGCAGTTTCACCAACAACGGACTTACTCGGTACCAAGAGACCCAGTACTTC.

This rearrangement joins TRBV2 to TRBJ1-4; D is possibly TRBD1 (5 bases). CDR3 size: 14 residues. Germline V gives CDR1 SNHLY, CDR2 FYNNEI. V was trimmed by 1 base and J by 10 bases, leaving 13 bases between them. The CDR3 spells CASSEEAGRGKLFF. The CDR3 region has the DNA TGTGCCAGCAGTGAAGAGGCAGGGCGAGGAAAACTGTTTTTT.

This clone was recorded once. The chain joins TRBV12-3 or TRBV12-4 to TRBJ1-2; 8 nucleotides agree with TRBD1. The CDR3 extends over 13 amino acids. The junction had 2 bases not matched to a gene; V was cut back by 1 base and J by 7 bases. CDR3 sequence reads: CASSLGGTGGYTF. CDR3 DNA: TGTGCCAGCAGTTTAGGAGGGACAGGTGGCTACACCTTC.

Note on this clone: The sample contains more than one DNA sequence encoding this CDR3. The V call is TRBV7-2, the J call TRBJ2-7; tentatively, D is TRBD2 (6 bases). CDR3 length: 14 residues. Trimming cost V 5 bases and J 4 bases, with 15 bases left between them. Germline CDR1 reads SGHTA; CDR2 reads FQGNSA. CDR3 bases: TGTGCCAGCAGCCTACTAGTTCGGGAGTACGAGCAGTACTTC. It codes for CASSLLVREYEQYF. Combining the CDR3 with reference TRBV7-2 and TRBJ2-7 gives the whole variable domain GAGVSQSPSNKVTEKGKDVELRCDPISGHTALYWYRQSLGQGLEFLIYFQGNSAPDKSGLPSDRFSAERTGGSVSTLTIQRTQQEDSAVYLCASSLLVREYEQYFGPGTRLTVT.

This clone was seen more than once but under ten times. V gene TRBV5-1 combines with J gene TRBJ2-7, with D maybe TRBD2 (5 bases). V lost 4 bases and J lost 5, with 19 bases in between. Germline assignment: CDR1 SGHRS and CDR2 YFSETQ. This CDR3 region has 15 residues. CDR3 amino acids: CASSVGEGLSHEQYF. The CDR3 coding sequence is TGCGCCAGCAGCGTAGGAGAGGGCCTTAGCCACGAGCAGTACTTC.

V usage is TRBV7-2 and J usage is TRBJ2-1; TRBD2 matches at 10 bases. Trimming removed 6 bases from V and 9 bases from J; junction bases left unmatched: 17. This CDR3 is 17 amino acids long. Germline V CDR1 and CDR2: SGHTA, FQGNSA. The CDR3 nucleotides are TGTGCCAGCAGACCACCGGGGGGGGCTAGCGGGAGCGGTGAGCAGTTCTTC. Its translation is CASRPPGGASGSGEQFF.

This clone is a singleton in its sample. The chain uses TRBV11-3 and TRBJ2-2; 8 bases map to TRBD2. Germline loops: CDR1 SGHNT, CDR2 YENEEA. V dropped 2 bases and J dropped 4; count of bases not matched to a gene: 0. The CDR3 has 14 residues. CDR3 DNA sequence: TGTGCCAGCAGCTTACTAGCGGGCACCGGGGAGCTGTTTTTT. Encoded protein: CASSLLAGTGELFF.

The chain's CDR3 is CASNRGKTYGYTF. The DNA of the CDR3 is TGTGCCAGCAACCGGGGGAAGACGTATGGCTACACCTTC. The J gene is TRBJ1-2, the V gene TRBV3-1 (or the pseudogene TRBV3-2); the D gene is possibly TRBD1 (5 bases). Per germline, CDR1 LGHDT and CDR2 YNNKEL (reference sequence). With 7 bases removed from V and 5 bases from J, the gap between germline ends came to 14 bases. This CDR3 contains 13 residues.

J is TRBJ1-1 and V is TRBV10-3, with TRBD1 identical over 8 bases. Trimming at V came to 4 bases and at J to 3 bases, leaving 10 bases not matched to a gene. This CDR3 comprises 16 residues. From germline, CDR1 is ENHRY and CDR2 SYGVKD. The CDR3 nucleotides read TGTGCCATCAGTGGGCCCGCAGGGGGCAGGGACACTGAAGCTTTCTTT. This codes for CAISGPAGGRDTEAFF.

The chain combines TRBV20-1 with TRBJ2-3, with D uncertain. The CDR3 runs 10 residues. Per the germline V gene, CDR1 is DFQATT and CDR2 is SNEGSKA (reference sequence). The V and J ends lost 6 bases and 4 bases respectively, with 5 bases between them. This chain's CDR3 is CSAGPDTQYF. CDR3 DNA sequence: TGCAGTGCGGGCCCAGATACGCAGTATTTT.

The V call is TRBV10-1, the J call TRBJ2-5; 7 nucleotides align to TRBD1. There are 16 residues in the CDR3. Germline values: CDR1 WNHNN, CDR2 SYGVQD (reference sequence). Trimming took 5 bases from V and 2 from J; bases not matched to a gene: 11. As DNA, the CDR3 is TGCGCCAGCAGTACGTTCCGACAGGGAAAGCAAGAGACCCAGTACTTC. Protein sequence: CASSTFRQGKQETQYF.

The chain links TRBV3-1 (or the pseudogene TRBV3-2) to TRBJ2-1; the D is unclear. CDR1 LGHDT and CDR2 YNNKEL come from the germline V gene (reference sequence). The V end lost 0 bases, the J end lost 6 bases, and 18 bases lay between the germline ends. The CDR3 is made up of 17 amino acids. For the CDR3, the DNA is TGTGCCAGCAGCCAAGATGGAGTAGCCTCCGGCCGCAATGAGCAGTTCTTC. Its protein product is CASSQDGVASGRNEQFF.

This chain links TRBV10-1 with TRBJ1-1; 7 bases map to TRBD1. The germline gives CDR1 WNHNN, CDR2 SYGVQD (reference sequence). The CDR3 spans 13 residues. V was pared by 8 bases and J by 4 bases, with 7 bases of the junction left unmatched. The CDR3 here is CASPTGVRTEAFF. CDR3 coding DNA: TGCGCCAGCCCTACAGGGGTACGCACTGAAGCTTTCTTT.

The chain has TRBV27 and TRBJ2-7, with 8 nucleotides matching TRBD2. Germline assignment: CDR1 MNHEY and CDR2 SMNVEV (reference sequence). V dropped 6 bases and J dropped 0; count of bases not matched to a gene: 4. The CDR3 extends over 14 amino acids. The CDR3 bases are TGTGCCAGCAGCTCGGGAGGGCTCTCCTACGAGCAGTACTTC. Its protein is CASSSGGLSYEQYF.

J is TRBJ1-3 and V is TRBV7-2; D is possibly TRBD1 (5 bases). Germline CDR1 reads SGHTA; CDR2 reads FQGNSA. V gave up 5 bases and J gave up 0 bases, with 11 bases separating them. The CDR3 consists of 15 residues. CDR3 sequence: CASSRTQGSGNTIYF. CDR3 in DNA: TGTGCCAGCAGCCGCACGCAGGGCTCTGGAAACACCATATATTTT.

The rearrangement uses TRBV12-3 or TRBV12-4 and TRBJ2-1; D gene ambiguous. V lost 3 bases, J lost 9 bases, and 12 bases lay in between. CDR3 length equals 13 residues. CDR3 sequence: CASSLADSLEQFF. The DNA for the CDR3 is TGTGCCAGCAGTTTGGCGGATTCTCTTGAGCAGTTCTTC.

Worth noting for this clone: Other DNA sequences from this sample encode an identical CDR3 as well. The CDR3 sequence is CASSEAGQGAYGYTF. The CDR3 DNA follows: TGTGCCAGCAGTGAAGCCGGACAGGGGGCTTATGGCTACACCTTC. The V call is TRBV6-1, the J call TRBJ1-2; TRBD1 matches 11 bases. The CDR3 contains 15 residues. The junction had 2 bases not matched to a gene; V was cut back by 0 bases and J by 5 bases. Per germline, CDR1 MNHNS and CDR2 SASEGT.

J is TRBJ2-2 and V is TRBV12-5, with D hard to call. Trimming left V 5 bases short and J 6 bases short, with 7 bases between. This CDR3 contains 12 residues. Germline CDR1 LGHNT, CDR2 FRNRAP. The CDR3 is CASGLLPGELFF. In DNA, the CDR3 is TGTGCTAGTGGTCTCCTTCCCGGGGAGCTGTTTTTT. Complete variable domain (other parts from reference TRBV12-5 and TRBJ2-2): DARVTQTPRHKVTEMGQEVTMRCQPILGHNTVFWYRQTMMQGLELLAYFRNRAPLDDSGMPKDRFSAEMPDATLATLKIQPSEPRDSAVYFCASGLLPGELFFGEGSRLTVL.

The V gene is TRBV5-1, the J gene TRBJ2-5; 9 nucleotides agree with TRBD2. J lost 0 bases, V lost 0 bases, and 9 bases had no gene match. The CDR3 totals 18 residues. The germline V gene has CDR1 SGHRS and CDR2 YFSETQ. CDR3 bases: TGCGCCAGCAGCTTGGGGTGGTCGGGACTAGCCGACCAAGAGACCCAGTACTTC. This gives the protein CASSLGWSGLADQETQYF.

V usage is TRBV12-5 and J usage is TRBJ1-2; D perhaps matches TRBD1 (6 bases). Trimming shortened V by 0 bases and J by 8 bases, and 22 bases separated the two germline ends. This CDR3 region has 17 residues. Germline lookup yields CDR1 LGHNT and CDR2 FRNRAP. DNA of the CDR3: TGTGCTAGTGGTTTGGTACGGGGCACACGGGACATCAGGGGCTACACCTTC. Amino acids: CASGLVRGTRDIRGYTF.

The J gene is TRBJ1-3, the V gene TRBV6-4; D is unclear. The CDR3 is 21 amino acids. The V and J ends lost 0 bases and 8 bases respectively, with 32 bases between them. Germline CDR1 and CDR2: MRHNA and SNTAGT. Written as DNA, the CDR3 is TGTGCCAGCAGTGACTCTCGATCGGTCGAGGGAGTGAAGGTAGTATGGGACACCATATATTTT. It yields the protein CASSDSRSVEGVKVVWDTIYF.

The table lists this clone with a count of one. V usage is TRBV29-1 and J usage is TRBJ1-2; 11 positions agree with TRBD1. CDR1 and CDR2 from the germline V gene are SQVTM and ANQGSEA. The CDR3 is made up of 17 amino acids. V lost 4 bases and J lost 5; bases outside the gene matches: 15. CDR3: CSVVSTPGTGGVYGYTF. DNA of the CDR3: TGCAGCGTTGTCTCAACACCCGGGACAGGGGGGGTTTATGGCTACACCTTC.

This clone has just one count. The CDR3 loop reads CSVTYHGDRDSSGNTIYF. The CDR3 region has the DNA TGCAGCGTCACCTACCATGGCGACCGGGACAGCTCTGGAAACACCATATATTTT. The rearrangement joins TRBV29-1 to TRBJ1-3; TRBD1 aligns across 7 bases. Per germline, CDR1 SQVTM and CDR2 ANQGSEA. Unmatched junction bases numbered 17, after V lost 6 bases and J lost 0 bases. This CDR3 spans 18 amino acids.

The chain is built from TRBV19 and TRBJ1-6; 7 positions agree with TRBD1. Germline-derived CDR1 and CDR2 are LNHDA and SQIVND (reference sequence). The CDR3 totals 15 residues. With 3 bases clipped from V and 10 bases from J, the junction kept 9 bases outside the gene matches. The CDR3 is CASSIEASTGSPLHF. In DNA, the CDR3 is TGTGCCAGTAGTATTGAGGCGTCGACAGGGTCACCCCTCCACTTT.

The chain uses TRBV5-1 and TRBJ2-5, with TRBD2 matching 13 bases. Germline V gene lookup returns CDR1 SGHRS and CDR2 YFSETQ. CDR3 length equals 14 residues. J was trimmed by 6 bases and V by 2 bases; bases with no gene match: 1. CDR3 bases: TGCGCCAGCAGCTTTGGGACTAGCGGGAAGACCCAGTACTTC. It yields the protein CASSFGTSGKTQYF.

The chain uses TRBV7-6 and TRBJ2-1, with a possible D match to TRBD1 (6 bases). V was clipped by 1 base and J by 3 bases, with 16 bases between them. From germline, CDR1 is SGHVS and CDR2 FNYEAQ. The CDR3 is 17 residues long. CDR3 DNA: TGTGCCAGCAGCTTAGAGCCTGTTGAGACAGGCTACAATGAGCAGTTCTTC. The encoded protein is CASSLEPVETGYNEQFF.